These 25 T cell receptor beta chains were sequenced from one sample in a study of CD8+ T cells in alopecia areata. As the sequencing template, cDNA was produced by extracting RNA and reverse transcribing it. The table came from immunoSEQ multiplex PCR; TCRdb's copy has only in-frame clones and leaves some out. The table lists 100,000 to 150,000 clones, 49% of them singletons. This specimen consisted of CD8+ T cells sorted from blood, obtained at week 0. The receptors were gathered from a human donor with alopecia areata.

V usage is TRBV27 and J usage is TRBJ2-7, with D uncertain. Germline V lookup: CDR1 MNHEY, CDR2 SMNVEV (reference sequence). The CDR3 loop spans 13 amino acids. V lost 4 bases to trimming and J lost 1 base, with 8 bases between them. The DNA for the CDR3 is TGTGCCAGCAGTTGGGTTAGATCCTACGAGCAGTACTTC. It codes for CASSWVRSYEQYF.

The chain couples TRBV29-1 to TRBJ2-3, with TRBD1 matching over 10 bases. Losses at the gene ends were 4 bases for V and 4 bases for J; bases not matched to a gene: 11. CDR3 length: 16 residues. In germline, CDR1 is SQVTM, CDR2 ANQGSEA. CDR3 region: CSVASPGTGAADTQYF. The CDR3 DNA sequence: TGCAGCGTTGCCTCCCCCGGGACAGGGGCCGCAGATACGCAGTATTTT.

A single count supports this clone. The chain joins TRBV5-6 to TRBJ1-6; 7 bases are shared with TRBD1. V lost 0 bases to trimming and J lost 7 bases; unmatched junction nucleotides: 16. There are 19 residues in the CDR3. Germline V gene lookup returns CDR1 SGHDT and CDR2 YYEEEE. This CDR3 reads CASSLDFATGTVGNSPLHF. CDR3 DNA sequence: TGTGCCAGCAGCTTGGACTTCGCCACAGGGACAGTTGGGAATTCACCCCTCCACTTT.

The rearrangement joins TRBV30 to TRBJ1-2; no clear D. CDR3 length equals 13 residues. Germline V gives CDR1 GTSNPN, CDR2 SVGIG (reference sequence). Trimming removed 2 bases at V and 6 bases at J, with 13 bases between. Written as DNA, the CDR3 is TGTGCCTGGAGTAACTGGGTCCTTAATGGCTACACCTTC. Translating gives CAWSNWVLNGYTF.

The chain employs TRBV15 and TRBJ2-7, with D maybe TRBD2 (6 bases). Trimming removed 5 bases from V and 2 bases from J, with 19 bases in between. Germline V gene sequence: CDR1 LNHNV, CDR2 YYDKDF (reference sequence). The length of the CDR3 is 16 residues. The CDR3 sequence is CATSPNTGTSPYEQYF. DNA of the CDR3: TGTGCCACCAGCCCAAATACCGGGACTTCTCCCTACGAGCAGTACTTC.

The rearrangement uses TRBV29-1 and TRBJ2-1; D is ambiguous. V gave up 5 bases and J gave up 8 bases, with 7 bases separating them. CDR1 is SQVTM, CDR2 ANQGSEA, per germline. The CDR3 has 10 residues. The CDR3 loop reads CSVIGYEQFF. The DNA of the CDR3 is TGCAGCGTTATAGGATATGAGCAGTTCTTC.

The chain is built from TRBV7-9 and TRBJ1-1; D gene uncertain. V gave up 3 bases and J gave up 2 bases, with 4 bases separating them. In germline, CDR1 is SEHNR, CDR2 FQNEAQ (reference sequence). The CDR3 contains 12 residues. CDR3 sequence: CASSFRNTEAFF. CDR3 nucleotides: TGTGCCAGCAGCTTTCGTAACACTGAAGCTTTCTTT.

The chain couples TRBV27 to TRBJ2-7, with 7 bases that match TRBD1. Germline V CDR1 and CDR2: MNHEY, SMNVEV (reference sequence). This CDR3 is built from 14 residues. After removal of 5 bases from V and 2 bases from J, the junction contained 6 bases not matched to a gene. This chain's CDR3 is CASSTRQGTYEQYF. Written as DNA, the CDR3 is TGTGCCAGCAGTACCAGACAGGGCACCTACGAGCAGTACTTC.

The chain links TRBV25-1 to TRBJ2-7, with D maybe TRBD2 (5 bases). V was cut by 6 bases and J by 2 bases, with 23 bases left in between. CDR1 is MGHDK, CDR2 SYGVNS, per germline. The CDR3 covers 17 residues. For the CDR3, the DNA is TGTGCCAGCAGGAGTGAATATGAATCGGGGTGGCCCTACGAGCAGTACTTC. Residues: CASRSEYESGWPYEQYF.

The chain carries TRBV29-1 and TRBJ1-3, with TRBD1 matching over 7 bases. CDR1 SQVTM and CDR2 ANQGSEA come from the germline V gene. CDR3 size: 14 residues. Losses at the gene ends were 4 bases for V and 0 bases for J; bases not matched to a gene: 3. The CDR3 sequence: CSVAGQTSGNTIYF. CDR3 nucleotide sequence: TGCAGCGTTGCGGGACAGACCTCTGGAAACACCATATATTTT.

As for this clone: Different DNA sequences within this sample yield the same CDR3. The rearrangement links TRBV6-6 to TRBJ1-5; D not certain. CDR1 MNHNY and CDR2 SVGAGI come from the germline V gene (reference sequence). The CDR3 length is 9 residues. The V end lost 6 bases, the J end lost 10 bases, and 4 bases lay between the germline ends. This CDR3 reads CASSPPQHF. CDR3 bases: TGTGCCAGCAGCCCCCCCCAGCATTTT.

The chain combines TRBV18 with TRBJ1-5; the match to TRBD1 covers 11 bases. Trimming cost V 2 bases and J 4 bases; bases outside gene matches: 1. The CDR3 spans 15 residues. CDR1 is KGHSH, CDR2 LQKENI, per germline. The CDR3 coding sequence is TGTGCCAGCTCACCAGGGACAGGGGGTAATCAGCCCCAGCATTTT. Translated: CASSPGTGGNQPQHF.

This clone was seen only a few times. The chain is built from TRBV30 and TRBJ1-1, with TRBD1 matching over 7 bases. With 4 bases clipped from V and 4 bases from J, the junction kept 3 bases outside the gene matches. Germline CDR1 and CDR2: GTSNPN and SVGIG (reference sequence). CDR3 length: 12 amino acids. CDR3 coding DNA: TGTGCCTGGAACACAGGGGCCACTGAAGCTTTCTTT. It translates to CAWNTGATEAFF.

The rearrangement uses TRBV27 and TRBJ2-3, with TRBD2 identical over 7 bases. This CDR3 has 17 amino acids. The ends lost 2 bases at V and 4 bases at J; junction bases unmatched: 12. Per germline, CDR1 MNHEY and CDR2 SMNVEV (reference sequence). The CDR3 loop is CASSLTIPGGGADTQYF. CDR3 bases: TGTGCCAGCAGTTTAACCATCCCGGGGGGTGGCGCAGATACGCAGTATTTT.

The rearrangement uses TRBV29-1 and TRBJ2-7, with TRBD1 matching over 8 bases. Losses at the gene ends were 0 bases for V and 3 bases for J; bases not matched to a gene: 4. This CDR3 contains 14 residues. Germline V CDR1 and CDR2: SQVTM, ANQGSEA. Written as DNA, the CDR3 is TGCAGCGTTGAAGACCAGGGGGCCCTCTACGAGCAGTACTTC. Amino acids: CSVEDQGALYEQYF.

The V and J genes are TRBV4-1 and TRBJ1-4, with D maybe TRBD1 (5 bases). Trimming pared 1 base from V and 8 bases from J, leaving 8 bases between. In germline, CDR1 is MGHRA, CDR2 YSYEKL. The CDR3 spans 13 residues. The CDR3 loop is CASSQGTLEKLFF. CDR3 DNA: TGCGCCAGCAGCCAAGGGACACTCGAAAAACTGTTTTTT.

The gene calls are TRBV9 and TRBJ1-5, with TRBD1 identical over 8 bases. Germline CDR1 SGDLS, CDR2 YYNGEE. After removal of 3 bases from V and 3 bases from J, the junction contained 5 bases not matched to a gene. The CDR3 contains 15 residues. The CDR3 region has the DNA TGTGCCAGCAGCGCCGGGACAGGACCCAATCAGCCCCAGCATTTT. The encoded protein is CASSAGTGPNQPQHF. The full variable domain, completed using reference TRBV9 and TRBJ1-5, is DSGVTQTPKHLITATGQRVTLRCSPRSGDLSVYWYQQSLDQGLQFLIQYYNGEERAKGNILERFSAQQFPDLHSELNLSSLELGDSALYFCASSAGTGPNQPQHFGDGTRLSIL.

V gene TRBV29-1 combines with J gene TRBJ1-2, with 7 bases identical to TRBD1. This CDR3 contains 15 residues. CDR1 is SQVTM and CDR2 is ANQGSEA in the germline V gene. Trimming took 5 bases from V and 2 from J; bases not matched to a gene: 11. CDR3 DNA sequence: TGCAGCGTTCCAGGCAATACAGGGGAGAACTATGGCTACACCTTC. Encoded protein: CSVPGNTGENYGYTF.

This chain joins TRBV6-5 and TRBJ2-1; the D gene could be TRBD1 or TRBD2 (5 bases each). Germline V gene data show CDR1 as MNHEY and CDR2 as SVGAGI. This CDR3 is 12 amino acids long. V shed 6 bases and J shed 4 bases, with 7 bases lying between them. The CDR3 coding sequence is TGTGCCAGCAGGGGACCATACAATGAGCAGTTCTTC. Protein product: CASRGPYNEQFF.

The chain recombines TRBV4-1 with TRBJ2-1; D gene unclear. The CDR3 is made up of 12 amino acids. Looked up from germline, CDR1 is MGHRA and CDR2 is YSYEKL. V shed 0 bases and J shed 9 bases, with 6 bases lying between them. The CDR3 reads CASSQDGPEQFF. DNA for the CDR3: TGCGCCAGCAGCCAAGATGGGCCTGAGCAGTTCTTC.

This clone was found a few times. J is TRBJ2-1 and V is TRBV5-1, with 9 bases fitting TRBD2. The V gene end was trimmed by 0 bases and the J gene end by 3 bases; junction bases not matched to a gene: 7. Germline V gene lookup returns CDR1 SGHRS and CDR2 YFSETQ. This CDR3 contains 17 residues. CDR3 sequence (DNA): TGCGCCAGCAGCTTGGAGGTTAGCGGGGGAGGCTACAATGAGCAGTTCTTC. Encoded protein: CASSLEVSGGGYNEQFF.

The chain couples TRBV30 to TRBJ1-2, with no clear D. Germline V gives CDR1 GTSNPN, CDR2 SVGIG (reference sequence). Trimming pared 6 bases from V and 8 bases from J, leaving 13 bases between. The CDR3 runs 11 residues. The CDR3 coding sequence is TGTGCCTGTTCCGGAGCCCGAGGCTACACCTTC. As protein: CACSGARGYTF.

The chain joins TRBV13 to TRBJ2-7; the match to TRBD1 covers 10 bases. The CDR3 sequence is 15 residues long. Losses at the gene ends were 7 bases for V and 0 bases for J; bases not matched to a gene: 6. CDR1 is PRHDT, CDR2 FYEKMQ, per germline (reference sequence). CDR3 sequence (DNA): TGTGCCAGCACCGACAGGGGGCTAAGCTCCTACGAGCAGTACTTC. Residues: CASTDRGLSSYEQYF.

The chain carries TRBV30 and TRBJ2-3; D unresolved. Germline V lookup: CDR1 GTSNPN, CDR2 SVGIG (reference sequence). V was clipped by 2 bases and J by 5 bases, with 5 bases between them. The CDR3 runs 11 residues. CDR3 bases: TGTGCCTGGAGTATGGGAGATACGCAGTATTTT. Translated, it gives CAWSMGDTQYF.

Worth noting for this clone: This sample also contains other DNA sequences that code for the same CDR3. The CDR3, as DNA: TGTGCCAGCAGCGTAGATGGGGGAGCGGACGCCTACGAGCAGTACTTC. Its translation is CASSVDGGADAYEQYF. The chain combines TRBV9 with TRBJ2-7; D assignment may be TRBD1 or TRBD2 (5 bases each). Trimming removed 0 bases from V and 2 bases from J, with 15 bases in between. Germline V gene data show CDR1 as SGDLS and CDR2 as YYNGEE. The CDR3 is 16 residues long.